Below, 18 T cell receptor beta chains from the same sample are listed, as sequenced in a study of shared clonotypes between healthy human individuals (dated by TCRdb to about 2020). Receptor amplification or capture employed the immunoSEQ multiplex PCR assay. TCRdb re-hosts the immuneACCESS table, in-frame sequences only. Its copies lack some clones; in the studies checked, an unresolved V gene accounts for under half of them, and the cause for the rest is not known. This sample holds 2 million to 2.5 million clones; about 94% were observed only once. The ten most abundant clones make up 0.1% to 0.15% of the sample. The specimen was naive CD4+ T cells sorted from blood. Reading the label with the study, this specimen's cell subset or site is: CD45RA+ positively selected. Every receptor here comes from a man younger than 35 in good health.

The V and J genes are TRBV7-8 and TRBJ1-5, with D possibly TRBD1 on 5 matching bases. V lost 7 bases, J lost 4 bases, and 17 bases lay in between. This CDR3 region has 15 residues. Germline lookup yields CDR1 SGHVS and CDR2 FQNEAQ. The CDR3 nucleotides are TGTGCCAGCAATCCCTCGGGGGGTCTGAATCAGCCCCAGCATTTT. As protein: CASNPSGGLNQPQHF. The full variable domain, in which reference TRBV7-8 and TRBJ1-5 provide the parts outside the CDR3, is GAGVSQSPRYKVAKRGQDVALRCDPISGHVSLFWYQQALGQGPEFLTYFQNEAQLDKSGLPSDRFFAERPEGSVSTLKIQRTQQEDSAVYLCASNPSGGLNQPQHFGDGTRLSIL.

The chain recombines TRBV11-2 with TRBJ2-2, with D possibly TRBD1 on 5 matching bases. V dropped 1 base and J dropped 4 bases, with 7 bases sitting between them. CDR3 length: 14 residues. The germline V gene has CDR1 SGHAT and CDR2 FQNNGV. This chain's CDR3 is CASSLGRVTGELFF. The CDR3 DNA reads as TGTGCCAGCAGCTTAGGCAGGGTCACCGGGGAGCTGTTTTTT.

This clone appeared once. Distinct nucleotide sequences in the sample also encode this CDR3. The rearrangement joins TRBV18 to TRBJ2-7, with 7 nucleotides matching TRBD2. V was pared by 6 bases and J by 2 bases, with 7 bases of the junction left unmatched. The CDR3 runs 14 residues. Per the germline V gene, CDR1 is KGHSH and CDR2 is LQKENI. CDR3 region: CASSPGGGAYEQYF. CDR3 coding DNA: TGTGCCAGCTCCCCCGGGGGAGGGGCCTACGAGCAGTACTTC.

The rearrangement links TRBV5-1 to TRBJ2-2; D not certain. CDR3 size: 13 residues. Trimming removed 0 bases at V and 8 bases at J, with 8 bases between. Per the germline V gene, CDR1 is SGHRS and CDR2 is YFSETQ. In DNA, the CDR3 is TGCGCCAGCAGCTTGGGGATGGAAGGGGAGCTGTTTTTT. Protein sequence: CASSLGMEGELFF.

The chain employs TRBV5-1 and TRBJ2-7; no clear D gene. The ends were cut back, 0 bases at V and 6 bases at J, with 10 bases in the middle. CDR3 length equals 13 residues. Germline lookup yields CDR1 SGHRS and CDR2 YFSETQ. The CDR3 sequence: CASSLGFGSEQYF. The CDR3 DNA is TGCGCCAGCAGCTTGGGATTCGGGTCCGAGCAGTACTTC.

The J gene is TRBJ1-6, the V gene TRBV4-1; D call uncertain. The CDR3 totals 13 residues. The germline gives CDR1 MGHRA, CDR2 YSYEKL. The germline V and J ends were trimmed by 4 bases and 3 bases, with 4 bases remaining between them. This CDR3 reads CASSPDYNSPLHF. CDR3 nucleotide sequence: TGCGCCAGCAGCCCTGACTATAATTCACCCCTCCACTTT.

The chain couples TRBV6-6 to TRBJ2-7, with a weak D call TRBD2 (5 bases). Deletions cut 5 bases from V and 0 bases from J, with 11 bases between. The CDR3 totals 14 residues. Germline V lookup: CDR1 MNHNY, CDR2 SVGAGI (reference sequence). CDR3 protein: CASSRRDVSYEQYF. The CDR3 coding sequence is TGTGCCAGCAGTCGCCGGGATGTCTCCTACGAGCAGTACTTC.

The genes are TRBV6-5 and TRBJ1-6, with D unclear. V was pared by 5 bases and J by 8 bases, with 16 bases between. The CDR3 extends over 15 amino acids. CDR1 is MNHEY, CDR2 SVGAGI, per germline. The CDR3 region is CASSTPRTWDSPLHF. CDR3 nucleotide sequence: TGTGCCAGCAGTACCCCGAGGACTTGGGATTCACCCCTCCACTTT.

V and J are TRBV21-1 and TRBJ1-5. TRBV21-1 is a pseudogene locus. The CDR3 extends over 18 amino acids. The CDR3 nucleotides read TGTGCCAGCAGCAAAGCGCCGTCGGGGGCGGTCGACAATCAGCCCCAGCATTTT. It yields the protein CASSKAPSGAVDNQPQHF.

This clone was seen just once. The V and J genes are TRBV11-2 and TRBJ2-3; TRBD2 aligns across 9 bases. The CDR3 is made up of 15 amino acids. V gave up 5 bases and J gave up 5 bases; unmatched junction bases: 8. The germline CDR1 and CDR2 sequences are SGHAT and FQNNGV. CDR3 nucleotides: TGTGCCAGCAGCCGCTTGGGACTAGCTTTAGATACGCAGTATTTT. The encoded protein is CASSRLGLALDTQYF. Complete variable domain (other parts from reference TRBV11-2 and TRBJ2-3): EAGVAQSPRYKIIEKRQSVAFWCNPISGHATLYWYQQILGQGPKLLIQFQNNGVVDDSQLPKDRFSAERLKGVDSTLKIQPAKLEDSAVYLCASSRLGLALDTQYFGPGTRLTVL.

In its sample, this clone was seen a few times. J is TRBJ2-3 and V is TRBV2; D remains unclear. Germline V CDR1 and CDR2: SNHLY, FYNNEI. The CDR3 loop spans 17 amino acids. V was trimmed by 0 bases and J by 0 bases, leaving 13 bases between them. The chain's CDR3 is CASSEAREGWSTDTQYF. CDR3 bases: TGTGCCAGCAGTGAAGCGCGCGAAGGGTGGAGCACAGATACGCAGTATTTT.

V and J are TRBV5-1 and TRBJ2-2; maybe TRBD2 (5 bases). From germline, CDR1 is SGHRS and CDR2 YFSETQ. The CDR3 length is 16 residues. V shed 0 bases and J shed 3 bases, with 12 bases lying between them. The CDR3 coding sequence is TGCGCCAGCAGCTTGGAGGTCGGGAAGGACACCGGGGAGCTGTTTTTT. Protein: CASSLEVGKDTGELFF.

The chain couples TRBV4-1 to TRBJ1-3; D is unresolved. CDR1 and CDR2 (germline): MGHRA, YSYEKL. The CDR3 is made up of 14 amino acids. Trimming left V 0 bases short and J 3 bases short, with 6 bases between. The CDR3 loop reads CASSQEADGNTIYF. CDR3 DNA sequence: TGCGCCAGCAGCCAAGAAGCGGATGGAAACACCATATATTTT.

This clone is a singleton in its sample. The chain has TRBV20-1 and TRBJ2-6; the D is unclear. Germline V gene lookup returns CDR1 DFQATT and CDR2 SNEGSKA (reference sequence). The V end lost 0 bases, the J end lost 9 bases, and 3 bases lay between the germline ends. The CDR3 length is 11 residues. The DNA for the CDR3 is TGCAGTGCTAGAGAAAACAACGTCCTGACTTTC. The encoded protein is CSARENNVLTF.

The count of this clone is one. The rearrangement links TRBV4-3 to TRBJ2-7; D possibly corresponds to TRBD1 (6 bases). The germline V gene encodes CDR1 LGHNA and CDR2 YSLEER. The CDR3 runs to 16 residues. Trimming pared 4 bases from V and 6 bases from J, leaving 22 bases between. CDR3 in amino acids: CASSLSRGIWVREQYF. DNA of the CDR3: TGCGCCAGCAGCCTCTCGAGGGGGATTTGGGTACGCGAGCAGTACTTC.

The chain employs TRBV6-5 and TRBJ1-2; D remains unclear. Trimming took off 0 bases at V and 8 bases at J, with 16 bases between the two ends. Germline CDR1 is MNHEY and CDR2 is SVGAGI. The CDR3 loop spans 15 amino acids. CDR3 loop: CASSYSTSGISGYTF. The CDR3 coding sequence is TGTGCCAGCAGTTACTCGACTTCGGGTATTAGCGGCTACACCTTC.

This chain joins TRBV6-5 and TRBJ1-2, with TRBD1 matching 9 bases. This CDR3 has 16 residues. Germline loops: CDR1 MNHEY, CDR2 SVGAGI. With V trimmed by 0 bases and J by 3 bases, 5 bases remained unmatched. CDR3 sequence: CASSYSGDRADYGYTF. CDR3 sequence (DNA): TGTGCCAGCAGTTACTCAGGGGACAGGGCGGACTATGGCTACACCTTC.

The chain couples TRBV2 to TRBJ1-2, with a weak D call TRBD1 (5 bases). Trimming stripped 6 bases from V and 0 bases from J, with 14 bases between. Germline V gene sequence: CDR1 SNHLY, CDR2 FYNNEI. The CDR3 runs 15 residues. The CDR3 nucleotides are TGTGCCAGCAGCGACTTGGGGCTGACTAACTATGGCTACACCTTC. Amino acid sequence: CASSDLGLTNYGYTF.